Many counts were recorded for the clone carrying this TCR beta chain. The data are from a study of breast tumors, draining lymph nodes, adjacent tissues. From the multiplex PCR reads, TCRdb called clonotypes with MiXCR, one entry per CDR3 protein. The data hold roughly 220,000 distinct CDR3 sequences, with nearly 35% observed a single time. The CDR3 consists of 16 residues. Germline CDR1 LNHDA, CDR2 SQIVND (reference sequence). Losses at the gene ends were 6 bases for V and 5 bases for J; bases not matched to a gene: 8. Samples came from axillary lymph nodes draining the breast cancer. The chain has TRBV19 and TRBJ2-1; TRBD2 aligns across 12 bases. This TCR was sampled from a female donor with breast cancer. Some clones in this sample may be carry-over from other donors' samples. Sequencing was performed on axillary lymph node tissue. The CDR3 nucleotides are TGTGCCAGTAGGACTAGCGGGGGTCGAGGGGACAATGAGCAGTTCTTC. Amino acid sequence: CASRTSGGRGDNEQFF.